This T cell receptor beta chain was sequenced for a study of patients and donors after allogeneic stem cell transplantation. TCRdb used MiXCR to reprocess the RT-PCR reads, holding one entry per CDR3 protein. Here the sample spans about 89,000 distinct CDR3 sequences, 48% being singletons. The CDR3 sequence is 13 residues long. The ends were cut back, 2 bases at V and 4 bases at J, with 6 bases in the middle. The chain links TRBV12-3 or TRBV12-4 to TRBJ1-5; D is undetermined. Input material: blood, either unsorted or a sorted T cell fraction (not recorded which). This clonotype was sampled from a human donor who was either an allogeneic HSCT recipient or a stem cell or donor lymphocyte infusion donor (not recorded which). It is not recorded whose cells these are; they may come from a transplant donor. The CDR3 region is CASSLQENQPQHF. The DNA of the CDR3 is TGTGCCAGCAGTTTACAGGAGAATCAGCCCCAGCATTTT.